This T cell receptor beta chain was identified in a study of shared clonotypes between healthy human individuals. About the research overall: Each donor's CD8 memory used one plate, CD8 naive two, each CD4 subset three. General study results and limits: What limited the represented genetic and exposure-history diversity was the small number of donors.

This clone appeared a few times. The antigen remains undetermined. Other nucleotide sequences in the sample specify the same CDR3. Repertoires were generated with immunoSEQ multiplex PCR, while TCRdb's copy carries only in-frame clones and drops some. Seen here are about 2 million clones, 85% to 95% observed once, and the top ten hold 0.13%. The germline V gene encodes CDR1 ENHRY and CDR2 SYGVKD. CDR3 size: 13 residues. The V end lost 7 bases, the J end lost 4 bases, and 11 bases lay between the germline ends. Sequencing input: naive CD4+ T cells sorted from blood. Subset reported: CD45RA+ positively selected. The receptor's source is a man aged 18 to 29 in good health. V usage is TRBV10-3 and J usage is TRBJ1-5; no clear D. DNA for the CDR3: TGTGCCATCACGCAGAACTCAAATCAGCCCCAGCATTTT. This gives the protein CAITQNSNQPQHF.